This T cell receptor (beta chain) was obtained from a study of ipilimumab plus nivolumab after autologous stem cell transplantation. Study-level background: Typical patient got a handful of ipilimumab doses and 7 or 8 nivolumab doses (median). Study-level results: The authors say TCR, Treg and microbiome findings warrant further study.

Ipilimumab, 1 mg/kg, started 14 to 28 days after autologous transplant. Comments on this clone: Its target is not known.

Measured with immunoSEQ multiplex PCR; TCRdb has only the in-frame clones, and not every one. The table lists around 20,000 clones, around four fifths of them singletons. The CDR3 runs to 11 residues. Germline CDR1 DFQATT, CDR2 SNEGSKA (reference sequence). Here the sequenced sample was PBMCs, taken in a trial of ipilimumab plus nivolumab as post-transplant consolidation. The source of this sequence is a male donor with diffuse large B-cell lymphoma. The chain employs TRBV20-1 and TRBJ2-1, with unresolved D. The CDR3 DNA reads TGCAGCACACACTCCTACAATGAGCAGTTCTTC. Protein: CSTHSYNEQFF.